The 26 T cell receptor beta chains listed next were all sequenced from one sample in a study of cytomegalovirus exposure and HLA in healthy donors. The table came from immunoSEQ multiplex PCR; TCRdb's copy has only in-frame clones and leaves some out. Here the sample spans 200,000 to 300,000 clones, 80% to 95% being singletons. The material sequenced was PBMCs. Receptor source: a woman aged 25 to 39 in good health and CMV-seronegative.

The genes are TRBV18 and TRBJ2-2, with TRBD2 as a possible D gene (5 bases). V was shortened by 2 bases and J by 1 base, with 8 bases between the two germline ends. Germline values: CDR1 KGHSH, CDR2 LQKENI. This CDR3 spans 15 amino acids. This CDR3 reads CASSPLGRNTGELFF. The CDR3 region has the DNA TGTGCCAGCTCACCATTGGGGAGGAACACCGGGGAGCTGTTTTTT.

The chain couples TRBV9 to TRBJ2-1; TRBD2 might be the D (5 bases). The V gene lost 4 bases and the J gene lost 4 bases, with 9 bases spanning the gap. CDR3 length: 13 amino acids. CDR1 and CDR2 (germline): SGDLS, YYNGEE. This CDR3 reads CASSLSEYNEQFF. The CDR3 DNA reads TGTGCCAGCAGCCTTAGCGAGTACAATGAGCAGTTCTTC.

The chain has TRBV28 and TRBJ2-7; D is possibly TRBD2 (5 bases). CDR1 MDHEN and CDR2 SYDVKM come from the germline V gene. The V and J ends lost 3 bases and 5 bases respectively, with 14 bases between them. This CDR3 comprises 14 residues. CDR3 coding DNA: TGTGCCAGCAGTTTTAGTGAGGGCCGGGACGAGCAGTACTTC. This encodes CASSFSEGRDEQYF.

The rearrangement uses TRBV2 and TRBJ2-1; 7 bases align to TRBD1. This CDR3 contains 15 residues. Germline values: CDR1 SNHLY, CDR2 FYNNEI. Trimming removed 6 bases from V and 6 bases from J; junction bases left unmatched: 11. CDR3 sequence: CASSDQGVGSNEQFF. CDR3 nucleotides: TGTGCCAGCAGCGACCAGGGGGTAGGTAGCAATGAGCAGTTCTTC.

The CDR3 spells CASSQELVLQETQYF. CDR3 DNA: TGTGCCAGCAGCCAAGAACTAGTGCTCCAAGAGACCCAGTACTTC. The chain combines TRBV4-2 with TRBJ2-5; possibly TRBD2 for D (5 bases). Germline CDR1 and CDR2: LGHNA and YNFKEQ. Trimming cost V 0 bases and J 1 base, with 9 bases left between them. The CDR3 contains 15 residues.

The V gene is TRBV27, the J gene TRBJ1-1; D is ambiguous. Trimming took off 3 bases at V and 4 bases at J, with 21 bases between the two ends. Germline V gene lookup returns CDR1 MNHEY and CDR2 SMNVEV (reference sequence). The CDR3 length is 17 residues. The CDR3 spells CASSFSRARTGSTEAFF. CDR3 DNA: TGTGCCAGCAGTTTTTCACGAGCCCGAACGGGTTCCACTGAAGCTTTCTTT.

The chain links TRBV4-2 to TRBJ1-1; 7 bases are shared with TRBD1. Trimming at V came to 4 bases and at J to 0 bases, leaving 5 bases not matched to a gene. Germline CDR1 is LGHNA and CDR2 is YNFKEQ. This CDR3 is 15 amino acids long. In DNA form, the CDR3 reads TGTGCCAGCAGCCCCACAGGGGTCATGAACACTGAAGCTTTCTTT. As protein: CASSPTGVMNTEAFF.

CDR3 protein: CASSLSGSLTDTQYF. Written as DNA, the CDR3 is TGTGCCAGCAGTCTTAGCGGGAGCTTAACAGATACGCAGTATTTT. The chain carries TRBV25-1 and TRBJ2-3; 9 bases match TRBD2. The V gene end was trimmed by 5 bases and the J gene end by 3 bases; junction bases not matched to a gene: 6. The V gene's germline CDR1 is MGHDK and CDR2 SYGVNS. The CDR3 is 15 residues long.

CDR3 loop: CSSSRSRQETQYF. The CDR3 DNA sequence: TGTTCCTCTTCGCGGTCCCGCCAAGAGACCCAGTACTTC. This chain joins TRBV2 and TRBJ2-5; D unresolved. Germline values: CDR1 SNHLY, CDR2 FYNNEI. The CDR3 totals 13 residues.

The chain recombines TRBV11-3 with TRBJ1-1; D gene uncertain. The CDR3 sequence is 14 residues long. Germline loops: CDR1 SGHNT, CDR2 YENEEA. The germline V and J ends were trimmed by 5 bases and 0 bases, with 10 bases remaining between them. The DNA of the CDR3 is TGTGCCAGCAGCCCGTTGGCATTGAACACTGAAGCTTTCTTT. It codes for CASSPLALNTEAFF.

This clone was recorded once. The chain recombines TRBV29-1 with TRBJ2-5; D gene uncertain. The germline V and J ends were trimmed by 3 bases and 5 bases, with 4 bases remaining between them. This CDR3 is 10 amino acids long. The germline gives CDR1 SQVTM, CDR2 ANQGSEA. CDR3 nucleotide sequence: TGCAGCGTTGAGAGGGAGACCCAGTACTTC. Protein product: CSVERETQYF.

V usage is TRBV19 and J usage is TRBJ2-3, with TRBD2 matching over 12 bases. CDR1 and CDR2 from the germline V gene are LNHDA and SQIVND (reference sequence). The junction had 8 bases not matched to a gene; V was cut back by 5 bases and J by 2 bases. The CDR3 has 17 amino acids. CDR3 residues: CASSPYGTSGPTDTQYF. The CDR3 nucleotides read TGTGCCAGTAGTCCGTATGGGACTAGCGGGCCCACAGATACGCAGTATTTT.

The chain combines TRBV19 with TRBJ2-7, with D maybe TRBD2 (5 bases). The CDR3 sequence is 17 residues long. The V and J ends lost 1 base and 7 bases respectively, with 23 bases between them. The germline V gene encodes CDR1 LNHDA and CDR2 SQIVND (reference sequence). The CDR3 loop is CASSIAGAGRSIGEQYF. CDR3 in DNA: TGTGCCAGTAGTATAGCAGGCGCGGGCCGATCCATAGGGGAGCAGTACTTC.

The V and J genes are TRBV4-3 and TRBJ2-5, with no clear D. Germline CDR1 reads LGHNA; CDR2 reads YSLEER. The CDR3 contains 13 residues. Deletions cut 0 bases from V and 5 bases from J, with 7 bases between. This CDR3 is CASSQDRGETQYF. The DNA for the CDR3 is TGCGCCAGCAGCCAAGATCGAGGCGAGACCCAGTACTTC.

The chain has TRBV19 and TRBJ2-5; 7 bases map to TRBD2. V trimming: 4 bases; J trimming: 5 bases; junction bases outside the gene matches: 10. CDR3 length: 15 residues. Germline loops: CDR1 LNHDA, CDR2 SQIVND (reference sequence). The CDR3 region is CASSRAGSRLETQYF. CDR3 DNA: TGTGCCAGTAGTAGAGCGGGAAGCAGGTTGGAGACCCAGTACTTC.

V gene TRBV5-8 combines with J gene TRBJ2-5; 11 bases are a match to TRBD1. The length of the CDR3 is 15 residues. V lost 2 bases to trimming and J lost 5 bases; unmatched junction nucleotides: 5. Germline CDR1 is SGHTS and CDR2 is YDEGEE. In nucleotides, the CDR3 is TGTGCCAGCAGCTTAGGACAGGGGGCACGCGAGACCCAGTACTTC. This sequence encodes CASSLGQGARETQYF.

The J gene is TRBJ2-1, the V gene TRBV9; tentative D call: TRBD1 (5 bases). The CDR3 is 13 amino acids. Germline V gene data show CDR1 as SGDLS and CDR2 as YYNGEE. V lost 3 bases and J lost 5, with 9 bases in between. This CDR3 is CASSAREDNEQFF. The CDR3 DNA reads as TGTGCCAGCAGCGCCAGGGAAGACAATGAGCAGTTCTTC.

The J gene is TRBJ1-5, the V gene TRBV7-8, with TRBD1 matching over 10 bases. This CDR3 comprises 16 residues. The trim removed 5 bases at V and 0 bases at J, leaving 4 bases unmatched. Per germline, CDR1 SGHVS and CDR2 FQNEAQ. The CDR3 bases are TGTGCCAGCAGCCAGGGGACAGGGGTTAGCAATCAGCCCCAGCATTTT. Protein: CASSQGTGVSNQPQHF.

The gene calls are TRBV7-6 and TRBJ2-7, with TRBD2 matching over 11 bases. V lost 5 bases, J lost 2 bases, and 5 bases stayed unmatched. The CDR3 is 15 residues long. Germline V gene lookup returns CDR1 SGHVS and CDR2 FNYEAQ. The CDR3 sequence: CASSPRLAGTYEQYF. The CDR3 DNA reads as TGTGCCAGCAGCCCCCGACTAGCGGGGACCTACGAGCAGTACTTC.

The J gene is TRBJ2-7, the V gene TRBV11-3; unclear D gene. The ends were cut back, 5 bases at V and 0 bases at J, with 14 bases in the middle. CDR1 and CDR2 (germline): SGHNT, YENEEA. The CDR3 loop spans 15 amino acids. This CDR3 is CASSQAPGSSYEQYF. As DNA, the CDR3 is TGTGCCAGCAGCCAAGCGCCAGGTAGCTCCTACGAGCAGTACTTC.

The J gene is TRBJ1-1, the V gene TRBV25-1; 10 bases line up with TRBD1. V gave up 6 bases and J gave up 2 bases; unmatched junction bases: 6. The CDR3 sequence is 15 residues long. Germline V lookup: CDR1 MGHDK, CDR2 SYGVNS. Here the CDR3 DNA reads TGTGCCAGCAGCGACGGGACAGGGGCTAACACTGAAGCTTTCTTT. It translates to CASSDGTGANTEAFF.

This chain uses TRBV4-3 with TRBJ2-2, with 7 positions matching TRBD1. V lost 2 bases, J lost 6 bases, and 6 bases stayed unmatched. The CDR3 totals 15 residues. CDR1 and CDR2 (germline): LGHNA, YSLEER. Written as DNA, the CDR3 is TGCGCCAGCAGCCAATACGACAGGGCGGCCGGGGAGCTGTTTTTT. It is translated as CASSQYDRAAGELFF.

The genes are TRBV18 and TRBJ2-1; D is perhaps TRBD2 (6 bases). The CDR3 contains 15 residues. Per the germline V gene, CDR1 is KGHSH and CDR2 is LQKENI. With 1 base removed from V and 6 bases from J, the gap between germline ends came to 13 bases. In DNA form, the CDR3 reads TGTGCCAGCTCACCACTTGAGACTAGGTCCAATGAGCAGTTCTTC. Translation: CASSPLETRSNEQFF. The complete variable domain, with remaining parts taken from reference TRBV18 and TRBJ2-1, reads NAGVMQNPRHLVRRRGQEARLRCSPMKGHSHVYWYRQLPEEGLKFMVYLQKENIIDESGMPKERFSAEFPKEGPSILRIQQVVRGDSAAYFCASSPLETRSNEQFFGPGTRLTVL.

The V gene is TRBV19, the J gene TRBJ1-5, with D possibly TRBD1 on 6 matching bases. This CDR3 spans 15 amino acids. Trimming stripped 5 bases from V and 2 bases from J, with 13 bases between. The V gene's germline CDR1 is LNHDA and CDR2 SQIVND (reference sequence). CDR3 sequence (DNA): TGTGCCAGTAGTCCACAGGGTATCGGCAATCAGCCCCAGCATTTT. Its translation: CASSPQGIGNQPQHF. Full variable domain (remainder filled in from reference TRBV19 and TRBJ1-5): DGGITQSPKYLFRKEGQNVTLSCEQNLNHDAMYWYRQDPGQGLRLIYYSQIVNDFQKGDIAEGYSVSREKKESFPLTVTSAQKNPTAFYLCASSPQGIGNQPQHFGDGTRLSIL.

This clone is a singleton in its sample. This sequence joins TRBV11-3 and TRBJ2-1, with 13 bases lining up with TRBD2. The CDR3 extends over 15 amino acids. The V gene's germline CDR1 is SGHNT and CDR2 YENEEA. J lost 4 bases, V lost 6 bases, and 3 bases had no gene match. CDR3 coding DNA: TGTGCCAGCAGACGGACTAGCGGGAGTTACAATGAGCAGTTCTTC. Its translation: CASRRTSGSYNEQFF.

The chain is built from TRBV27 and TRBJ1-1; 7 bases agree with TRBD1. Trimming cost V 6 bases and J 2 bases; bases outside gene matches: 3. The germline V gene encodes CDR1 MNHEY and CDR2 SMNVEV (reference sequence). The CDR3 totals 13 residues. CDR3 in DNA: TGTGCCAGCAGCGACAGGGTTAACACTGAAGCTTTCTTT. Amino acids: CASSDRVNTEAFF.